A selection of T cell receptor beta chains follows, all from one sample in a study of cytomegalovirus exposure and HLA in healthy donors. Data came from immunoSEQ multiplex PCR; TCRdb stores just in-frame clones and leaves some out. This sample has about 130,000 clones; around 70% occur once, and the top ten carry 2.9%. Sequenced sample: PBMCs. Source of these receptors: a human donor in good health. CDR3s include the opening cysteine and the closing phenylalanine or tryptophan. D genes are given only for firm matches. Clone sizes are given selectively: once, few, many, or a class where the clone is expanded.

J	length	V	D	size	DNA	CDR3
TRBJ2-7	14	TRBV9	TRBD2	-	TGTGCCAGCAGCGCGAGCGGGAGATCGTACGAGCAGTACTTC	CASSASGRSYEQYF
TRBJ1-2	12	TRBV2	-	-	TGTGCCAGCAGGGAGATTGCTCATGGCTACACCTTC	CASREIAHGYTF
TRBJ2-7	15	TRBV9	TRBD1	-	TGTGCCAGCAGCGCTTACCGGGACAGGGATTACGAGCAGTACTTC	CASSAYRDRDYEQYF
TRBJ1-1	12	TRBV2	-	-	TGTGCCAGCAGTGACCTCGGCACTGAAGCTTTCTTT	CASSDLGTEAFF
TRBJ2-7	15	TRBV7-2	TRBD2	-	TGTGCCAGCAGCCGCAGTTCCCTAGCGGGAGGCGAGCAGTACTTC	CASSRSSLAGGEQYF
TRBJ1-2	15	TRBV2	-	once	TGTGCCAGCAGCCAACTAGGGCGGACCCGCGAGGGCTACACCTTC	CASSQLGRTREGYTF
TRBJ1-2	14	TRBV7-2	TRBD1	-	TGTGCCAGCAGCTTCGGGACAGGGGTCTATGGCTACACCTTC	CASSFGTGVYGYTF
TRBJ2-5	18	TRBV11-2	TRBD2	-	TGTGCCAGCAGCACTCGAAGGACTAGCGGGGGGCGTTGGGAGACCCAGTACTTC	CASSTRRTSGGRWETQYF
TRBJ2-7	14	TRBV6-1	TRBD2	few	TGTGCCAGCCAACTAGCGGGAGGGGGATACGAGCAGTACTTC	CASQLAGGGYEQYF
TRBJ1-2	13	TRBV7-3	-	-	TGTGCCAGCAGCTTATACACAGGGCATGGCTACACCTTC	CASSLYTGHGYTF
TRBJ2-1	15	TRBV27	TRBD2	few	TGTGCCAGCAGTAGCGGGATTCCGTCCTACAATGAGCAGTTCTTC	CASSSGIPSYNEQFF
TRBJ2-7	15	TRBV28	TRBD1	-	TGTGCCAGCAGTTTGGGGGGCCAGGGGGCGGGTGAGCAGTACTTC	CASSLGGQGAGEQYF
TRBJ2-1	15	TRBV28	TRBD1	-	TGTGCCAGCAGATCAACGGGACAGTCCTACAATGAGCAGTTCTTC	CASRSTGQSYNEQFF
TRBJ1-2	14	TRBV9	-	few	TGTGCCAGCGCGGTGGGCAGGGCCTCCTATGGCTACACCTTC	CASAVGRASYGYTF
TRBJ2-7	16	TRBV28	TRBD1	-	TGTGCCAGCAGTTTGGGGGGACAGGGGGCGACCTACGAGCAGTACTTC	CASSLGGQGATYEQYF
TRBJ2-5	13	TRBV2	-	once	TGTGCCAGCAGTTACAGGGTTGGGGAGACCCAGTACTTC	CASSYRVGETQYF
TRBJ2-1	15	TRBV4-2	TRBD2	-	TGTGCCAGCAGCCTAGGGACTAGCGGGGCCAATGAGCAGTTCTTC	CASSLGTSGANEQFF
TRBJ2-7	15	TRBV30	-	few	TGTGCCTGGAGGGGCAACGGAAATGCTCGCTACGAGCAGTACTTC	CAWRGNGNARYEQYF
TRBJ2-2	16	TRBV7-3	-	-	TGTGCCAGCAGCGAAGGGGGGGGGCTTTACACCGGGGAGCTGTTTTTT	CASSEGGGLYTGELFF
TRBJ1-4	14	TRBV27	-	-	TGTGCCAGCAGTTTAGGCAGGGGTGGGGAAAAACTGTTTTTT	CASSLGRGGEKLFF
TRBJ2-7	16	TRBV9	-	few	TGTGCCAGCAGCGTAGGCGGCGTTGAAGGGGAGGTCGAGCAGTACTTC	CASSVGGVEGEVEQYF
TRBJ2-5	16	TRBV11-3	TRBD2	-	TGTGCCAGCTCAGAGCGACTAGCGGGGCGGGGGGAGACCCAGTACTTC	CASSERLAGRGETQYF
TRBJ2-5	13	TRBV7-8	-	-	TGTGCCAGCAGCTCCGACTACCCAGAGACCCAGTACTTC	CASSSDYPETQYF
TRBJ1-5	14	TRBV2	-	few	TGTGCCAGCACCCGGACTGGGTTTGGGCAACCCCAGCATTTT	CASTRTGFGQPQHF
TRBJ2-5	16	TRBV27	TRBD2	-	TGTGCCAGCAGTCGCCCCGGACTAGCGGGACACGAGACCCAGTACTTC	CASSRPGLAGHETQYF
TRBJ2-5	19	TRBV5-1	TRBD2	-	TGCGCCAGCAGCTCCGGTAGCGGGATAAGTCGAGTAAACCAAGAGACCCAGTACTTC	CASSSGSGISRVNQETQYF
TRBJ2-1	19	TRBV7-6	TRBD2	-	TGTGCCAGCAGCTTAGCGGCCGGAAGGGGCCCGGGAGGATACAATGAGCAGTTCTTC	CASSLAAGRGPGGYNEQFF
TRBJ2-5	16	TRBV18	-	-	TGTGCCAGCTCACCTGCAAACGTGGCAGTCATGGAGACCCAGTACTTC	CASSPANVAVMETQYF
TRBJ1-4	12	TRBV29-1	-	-	TGCAGCGCTGGGGAGGTAGATGAAAAACTGTTTTTT	CSAGEVDEKLFF
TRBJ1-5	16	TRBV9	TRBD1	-	TGTGCCAGCAGCGCCGAAGGGACAGGGGAAGGTCAGCCCCAGCATTTT	CASSAEGTGEGQPQHF
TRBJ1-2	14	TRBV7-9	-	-	TGTGCCAGCGAGGTACGGCAGGGTTCCCATGGCTACACCTTC	CASEVRQGSHGYTF
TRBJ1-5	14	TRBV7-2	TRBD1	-	TGTGCCAGCAGCCGGGGGACAGGGAATCAGCCCCAGCATTTT	CASSRGTGNQPQHF
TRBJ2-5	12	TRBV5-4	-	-	TGTGCCAGCAAGGGGTACCAAGAGACCCAGTACTTC	CASKGYQETQYF
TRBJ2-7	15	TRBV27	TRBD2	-	TGTGCCAGCAGTCTCGGGACTAGCGGATCCTACGAGCAGTACTTC	CASSLGTSGSYEQYF
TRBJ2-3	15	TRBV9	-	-	TGTGCCAGCAGCCTACTAGCTAAGGGCACAGATACGCAGTATTTT	CASSLLAKGTDTQYF
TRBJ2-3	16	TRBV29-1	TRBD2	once	TGCAGCGTTGTCGGGGGACTAGCGGATAGCACAGATACGCAGTATTTT	CSVVGGLADSTDTQYF
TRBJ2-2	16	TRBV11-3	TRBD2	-	TGTGCCAGCAGCTTTCCTGCGGGGGGGGACACCGGGGAGCTGTTTTTT	CASSFPAGGDTGELFF
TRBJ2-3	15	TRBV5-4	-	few	TGTGCCAGCAGCTTGACTACCCATAGCACAGATACGCAGTATTTT	CASSLTTHSTDTQYF
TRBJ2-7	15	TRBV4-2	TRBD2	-	TGTGCCAGCAGCCAAGATCGTGTAGCGGGATACGAGCAGTACTTC	CASSQDRVAGYEQYF
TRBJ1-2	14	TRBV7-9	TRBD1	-	TGTGCCAGCAGACGAGGGGGGACAGGGCACGGCTACACCTTC	CASRRGGTGHGYTF
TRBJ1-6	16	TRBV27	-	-	TGTGCCAGCAGTCCCTCCTGGGGGAGGAGCCATTCACCCCTCCACTTT	CASSPSWGRSHSPLHF
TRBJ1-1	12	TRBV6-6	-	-	TGTGCCAGCAGCCGAAGGGGAACTGAAGCTTTCTTT	CASSRRGTEAFF
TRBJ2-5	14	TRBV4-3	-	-	TGCGCCAGCAGCCAACAGGGGCGGTTAGAGACCCAGTACTTC	CASSQQGRLETQYF
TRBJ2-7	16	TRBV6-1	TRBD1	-	TGTGCCAGCAGTGAACGTAGGGGACAGGGTATGAACGAGCAGTACTTC	CASSERRGQGMNEQYF
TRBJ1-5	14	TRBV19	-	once	TGTGCCAGTAGTATAGCCATCAGTGCTCAGCCCCAGCATTTT	CASSIAISAQPQHF
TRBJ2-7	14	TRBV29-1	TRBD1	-	TGCAGCGTTGAAGGGACAGGGCGCCCCTACGAGCAGTACTTC	CSVEGTGRPYEQYF
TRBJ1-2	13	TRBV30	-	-	TGTGCCTGGAGGATCGGAGCGGGATTCGGCTACACCTTC	CAWRIGAGFGYTF
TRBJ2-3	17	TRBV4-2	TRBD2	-	TGTGCCAGCAGCCAAGAAATCCTAGCGGGGGACACAGATACGCAGTATTTT	CASSQEILAGDTDTQYF
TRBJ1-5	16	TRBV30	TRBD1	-	TGTGCCTGGGGGAGTCACGACAGGGTTGTTACACGGCCCCAGCATTTT	CAWGSHDRVVTRPQHF
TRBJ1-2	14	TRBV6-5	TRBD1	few	TGTGCCAGCAGTACAGGGGGGTGGGTCTATGGCTACACCTTC	CASSTGGWVYGYTF